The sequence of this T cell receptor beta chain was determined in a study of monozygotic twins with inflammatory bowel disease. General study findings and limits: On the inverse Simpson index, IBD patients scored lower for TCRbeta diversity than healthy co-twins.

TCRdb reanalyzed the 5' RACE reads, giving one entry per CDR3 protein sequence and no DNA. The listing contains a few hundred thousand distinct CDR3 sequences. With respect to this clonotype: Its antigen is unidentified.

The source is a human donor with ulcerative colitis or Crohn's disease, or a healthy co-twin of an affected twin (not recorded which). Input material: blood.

The CDR3 is CASSRGGDQPQHF. This chain links TRBV3-1 with TRBJ1-5; TCRdb reports TRBD1, a call that lacks DNA to check it against. The CDR3 spans 13 residues. CDR1 and CDR2 (germline): LGHDT, YNNKEL (reference sequence).